These 28 T cell receptor beta chains came from one sample sequenced in a study of shared clonotypes between healthy human individuals (dated by TCRdb to 2018 to 2021). Libraries came from the immunoSEQ multiplex PCR assay. TCRdb provides this immuneACCESS table in a form limited to in-frame rearrangements. Some clones are lacking; in checked studies, under half of them reflect an unresolved V gene, and why the rest are absent is not known. The sample table contains about 1.5 million clones; only one count was recorded for roughly 97% of them. In total, the top ten clones hold more than 0.9% of the sample. Sequencing was done on a sample of naive CD4+ T cells sorted from blood. This specimen's cell subset or site label, interpreted: CD45RA+ positively selected. The origin of the receptors is a man aged 25-45 years in good health.

The chain carries TRBV29-1 and TRBJ2-5, with 8 bases matching TRBD2. This CDR3 is 14 amino acids long. Germline values: CDR1 SQVTM, CDR2 ANQGSEA. Trimming at V came to 2 bases and at J to 5 bases, leaving 7 bases not matched to a gene. This chain's CDR3 is CSVETSGRDETQYF. Written as DNA, the CDR3 is TGCAGCGTTGAAACTAGCGGAAGGGATGAGACCCAGTACTTC. Filled out from reference TRBV29-1 and TRBJ2-5, the complete variable domain reads SAVISQKPSRDICQRGTSLTIQCQVDSQVTMMFWYRQQPGQSLTLIATANQGSEATYESGFVIDKFPISRPNLTFSTLTVSNMSPEDSSIYLCSVETSGRDETQYFGPGTRLLVL.

V usage is TRBV19 and J usage is TRBJ1-2; tentative D call: TRBD1 (6 bases). The CDR3 contains 14 residues. CDR1 and CDR2 (germline): LNHDA, SQIVND (reference sequence). Trimming left V 3 bases short and J 0 bases short, with 8 bases between. CDR3 in amino acids: CASSIDRSNYGYTF. In DNA form, the CDR3 reads TGTGCCAGTAGTATCGACAGGTCTAACTATGGCTACACCTTC.

The chain employs TRBV7-9 and TRBJ2-6; D is ambiguous. Germline CDR1 and CDR2: SEHNR and FQNEAQ (reference sequence). The CDR3 runs 15 residues. V lost 6 bases, J lost 0 bases, and 9 bases lay in between. CDR3 nucleotide sequence: TGTGCCAGCAGTCAGGTGGACTCTGGGGCCAACGTCCTGACTTTC. It encodes CASSQVDSGANVLTF.

The chain links TRBV4-3 to TRBJ1-5; D is ambiguous. Trimming cost V 0 bases and J 4 bases, with 4 bases left between them. This CDR3 is 13 amino acids long. CDR1 LGHNA and CDR2 YSLEER come from the germline V gene. CDR3 DNA sequence: TGCGCCAGCAGCCAAGAGGCGAATCAGCCCCAGCATTTT. This gives the protein CASSQEANQPQHF.

The CDR3 sequence: CASSYPSINTGELFF. The DNA for the CDR3 is TGTGCCAGCAGTTACCCTAGCATTAATACCGGGGAGCTGTTTTTT. The chain recombines TRBV6-5 with TRBJ2-2; a possible D gene is TRBD2 (5 bases). The CDR3 totals 15 residues. The germline V gene encodes CDR1 MNHEY and CDR2 SVGAGI. Between the trimmed V and J ends, which lost 2 bases and 5 bases, there was a span of 12 bases.

This rearrangement joins TRBV27 to TRBJ1-3; TRBD1 is a possible D gene (5 bases). Between the trimmed V and J ends, which lost 1 base and 3 bases, there was a span of 19 bases. This CDR3 spans 18 amino acids. Germline V gene lookup returns CDR1 MNHEY and CDR2 SMNVEV (reference sequence). The CDR3 is CASSLYGTFFGGGNTIYF. The CDR3 bases are TGTGCCAGCAGTTTATATGGGACGTTCTTTGGCGGTGGAAACACCATATATTTT.

The genes are TRBV4-1 and TRBJ2-4; D is perhaps TRBD2 (5 bases). The germline V gene has CDR1 MGHRA and CDR2 YSYEKL. The CDR3 runs to 17 residues. Trimming took off 1 base at V and 0 bases at J, with 13 bases between the two ends. CDR3 in amino acids: CASSQAGVFLAKNIQYF. For the CDR3, the DNA is TGCGCCAGCAGCCAAGCCGGGGTCTTCCTAGCCAAAAACATTCAGTACTTC.

The chain carries TRBV18 and TRBJ1-5; 7 positions match TRBD1. Per the germline V gene, CDR1 is KGHSH and CDR2 is LQKENI. V shed 2 bases and J 5 bases; nucleotides not matched to a gene: 6. The CDR3 spans 15 residues. CDR3 sequence: CASSPTTGRDQPQHF. The CDR3 DNA reads TGTGCCAGCTCACCAACGACAGGGCGAGATCAGCCCCAGCATTTT.

In this sample, this clone turned up once. The V call is TRBV5-1, the J call TRBJ2-1; TRBD2 agrees at 13 bases. Germline trimming cut 5 bases from V and 6 bases from J; bases unmatched to any gene: 8. Germline CDR1 and CDR2: SGHRS and YFSETQ. This CDR3 region has 16 residues. CDR3 sequence (DNA): TGCGCCAGCAGGAAACTAGCGGGAGGGGTAGGCAATGAGCAGTTCTTC. This translates into CASRKLAGGVGNEQFF.

The chain has TRBV28 and TRBJ1-3, with D perhaps TRBD1 (5 bases). The germline V gene encodes CDR1 MDHEN and CDR2 SYDVKM. Trimming left V 5 bases short and J 5 bases short, with 16 bases between. The CDR3 has 15 amino acids. The CDR3 spells CASSQDGTFRNTIYF. CDR3 nucleotide sequence: TGTGCCAGCAGTCAAGACGGGACTTTCAGAAACACCATATATTTT.

The chain couples TRBV18 to TRBJ1-1; 8 nucleotides agree with TRBD1. Germline trimming cut 2 bases from V and 7 bases from J; bases unmatched to any gene: 6. The CDR3 totals 14 residues. The germline gives CDR1 KGHSH, CDR2 LQKENI. CDR3 loop: CASSPGTGGLEAFF. In DNA form, the CDR3 reads TGTGCCAGCTCACCAGGAACAGGGGGGCTTGAAGCTTTCTTT.

This chain links TRBV11-2 with TRBJ2-1, with D possibly TRBD1 on 7 matching bases. The CDR3 sequence is 16 residues long. The germline gives CDR1 SGHAT, CDR2 FQNNGV. The ends were cut back, 0 bases at V and 4 bases at J, with 13 bases in the middle. CDR3 in DNA: TGTGCCAGCAGCTTAGATGGGAGGACAGGTTACAATGAGCAGTTCTTC. It specifies CASSLDGRTGYNEQFF.

This chain links TRBV6-5 with TRBJ2-7; D is unclear. Per the germline V gene, CDR1 is MNHEY and CDR2 is SVGAGI. V dropped 0 bases and J dropped 1 base, with 10 bases sitting between them. The CDR3 is made up of 15 amino acids. The CDR3 coding sequence is TGTGCCAGCAGTTACTCAACAGAGCCATCCTACGAGCAGTACTTC. Its translation is CASSYSTEPSYEQYF.

The chain combines TRBV21-1 with TRBJ2-5. TRBV21-1 is assigned pseudogene status. The CDR3 contains 18 residues. The CDR3 region is CASSKIRHLWVRLETQYF. DNA of the CDR3: TGTGCCAGCAGCAAAATTCGGCACCTCTGGGTCCGATTGGAGACCCAGTACTTC.

The rearrangement links TRBV10-1 to TRBJ2-5; D possibly corresponds to TRBD1 (5 bases). V was shortened by 2 bases and J by 5 bases, with 12 bases between the two germline ends. The CDR3 has 14 residues. Germline V gene lookup returns CDR1 WNHNN and CDR2 SYGVQD (reference sequence). As DNA, the CDR3 is TGCGCCAGCAGTGAGAAGGCCAGGGCGGAGACCCAGTACTTC. Translating gives CASSEKARAETQYF.

Only one count was recorded for this clone. V is TRBV14 and J is TRBJ1-4; tentatively, D is TRBD1 (5 bases). From germline, CDR1 is SGHDN and CDR2 FVKESK. There are 16 residues in the CDR3. The germline V and J ends were trimmed by 0 bases and 8 bases, with 16 bases remaining between them. The CDR3 protein is CASSQDFGARVEKLFF. The DNA for the CDR3 is TGTGCCAGCAGCCAAGATTTCGGGGCCAGAGTGGAAAAACTGTTTTTT.

As regards this clone: Distinct nucleotide sequences in the sample also encode this CDR3. The chain is built from TRBV30 and TRBJ2-7; 8 positions agree with TRBD2. Per germline, CDR1 GTSNPN and CDR2 SVGIG (reference sequence). The CDR3 is 11 residues long. V gave up 4 bases and J gave up 4 bases; unmatched junction bases: 0. CDR3 residues: CAWKRGYEQYF. The CDR3 DNA reads as TGTGCCTGGAAGCGGGGGTACGAGCAGTACTTC. The full variable domain, with the rest looked up from reference TRBV30 and TRBJ2-7, is SQTIHQWPATLVQPVGSPLSLECTVEGTSNPNLYWYRQAAGRGLQLLFYSVGIGQISSEVPQNLSASRPQDRQFILSSKKLLLSDSGFYLCAWKRGYEQYFGPGTRLTVT.

The chain carries TRBV12-5 and TRBJ2-4, with D perhaps given as TRBD1 or TRBD2 (6 bases each). Germline V gene lookup returns CDR1 LGHNT and CDR2 FRNRAP. V lost 9 bases and J 0 bases, leaving 15 bases between the germline ends. The CDR3 is made up of 15 amino acids. In DNA form, the CDR3 reads TGTGCTAGGGAGGGGGTAGGGAAAGCCAAAAACATTCAGTACTTC. Its protein is CAREGVGKAKNIQYF.

The rearrangement links TRBV15 to TRBJ2-1; D might be TRBD1 (6 bases). The CDR3 consists of 16 residues. V was cut by 3 bases and J by 6 bases, with 18 bases left in between. Germline V lookup: CDR1 LNHNV, CDR2 YYDKDF (reference sequence). This CDR3 is CATSRKTPRGGNEQFF. CDR3 nucleotides: TGTGCCACCAGCAGGAAGACCCCTAGAGGGGGCAATGAGCAGTTCTTC.

The genes are TRBV6-1 and TRBJ1-2; 9 nucleotides match TRBD1. The CDR3 extends over 18 amino acids. The ends lost 4 bases at V and 4 bases at J; junction bases unmatched: 16. Germline CDR1 reads MNHNS; CDR2 reads SASEGT. The CDR3: CASSAGTGSPSITYGYTF. Written as DNA, the CDR3 is TGTGCCAGCAGTGCGGGGACAGGGAGTCCCTCTATTACCTATGGCTACACCTTC.

This clone was found a few times. Other nucleotide sequences in the sample specify the same CDR3. The chain links TRBV28 to TRBJ2-7, with D possibly being TRBD2 (5 bases). CDR3 size: 12 residues. Germline-derived CDR1 and CDR2 are MDHEN and SYDVKM. The V gene lost 2 bases and the J gene lost 3 bases, with 5 bases spanning the gap. Here the CDR3 reads CASSLRGYEQYF. CDR3 sequence (DNA): TGTGCCAGCAGTTTACGGGGCTACGAGCAGTACTTC.

The V gene is TRBV10-3, the J gene TRBJ2-3, with D unclear. Germline CDR1 reads ENHRY; CDR2 reads SYGVKD. CDR3 length: 14 amino acids. The V and J ends lost 3 bases and 5 bases respectively, with 12 bases between them. Here the CDR3 DNA reads TGTGCCATCAGTGATTGGGGTGGCGGAGATACGCAGTATTTT. Protein product: CAISDWGGGDTQYF.

Here the CDR3 reads CASSLVIPDTQYF. Written as DNA, the CDR3 is TGTGCCAGCAGCTTAGTGATCCCAGATACGCAGTATTTT. The chain employs TRBV7-9 and TRBJ2-3; D gene uncertain. V was shortened by 1 base and J by 4 bases, with 6 bases between the two germline ends. The germline V gene has CDR1 SEHNR and CDR2 FQNEAQ (reference sequence). There are 13 residues in the CDR3. Filled out from reference TRBV7-9 and TRBJ2-3, the complete variable domain reads DTGVSQNPRHKITKRGQNVTFRCDPISEHNRLYWYRQTLGQGPEFLTYFQNEAQLEKSRLLSDRFSAERPKGSFSTLEIQRTEQGDSAMYLCASSLVIPDTQYFGPGTRLTVL.

The V and J genes are TRBV5-1 and TRBJ2-1; either TRBD1 or TRBD2 may supply D (6 bases each). Trimming removed 0 bases from V and 6 bases from J, with 13 bases in between. This CDR3 contains 15 residues. Germline lookup yields CDR1 SGHRS and CDR2 YFSETQ. CDR3 DNA: TGCGCCAGCAGCTTGGTGCGAGGGGGAGGCAATGAGCAGTTCTTC. Its translation is CASSLVRGGGNEQFF. The variable domain in full, with the rest retrieved from reference TRBV5-1 and TRBJ2-1, is KAGVTQTPRYLIKTRGQQVTLSCSPISGHRSVSWYQQTPGQGLQFLFEYFSETQRNKGNFPGRFSGRQFSNSRSEMNVSTLELGDSALYLCASSLVRGGGNEQFFGPGTRLTVL.

This chain links TRBV6-5 with TRBJ2-1; D gene ambiguous. V was pared by 6 bases and J by 0 bases, with 12 bases between. The germline gives CDR1 MNHEY, CDR2 SVGAGI. This CDR3 is built from 15 residues. CDR3 in amino acids: CASSPGLSSYNEQFF. CDR3 DNA sequence: TGTGCCAGCAGCCCGGGTCTGAGCTCCTACAATGAGCAGTTCTTC.

The chain uses TRBV30 and TRBJ1-5; a weak D match, TRBD1 (6 bases). Germline V CDR1 and CDR2: GTSNPN, SVGIG (reference sequence). This CDR3 region has 13 residues. Trimming took off 2 bases at V and 5 bases at J, with 10 bases between the two ends. DNA for the CDR3: TGTGCCTGGAGTCAGGGGAGGGATCAGCCCCAGCATTTT. It yields the protein CAWSQGRDQPQHF.

The chain employs TRBV9 and TRBJ2-5; 8 bases are shared with TRBD2. From germline, CDR1 is SGDLS and CDR2 YYNGEE. The length of the CDR3 is 16 residues. Trimming cost V 4 bases and J 0 bases; bases outside gene matches: 8. In nucleotides, the CDR3 is TGTGCCAGCAGCCTCGGACTAGCCCTGTACCAAGAGACCCAGTACTTC. Amino acid sequence: CASSLGLALYQETQYF.

This clone was observed a single time. The chain combines TRBV11-1 with TRBJ2-1; 7 nucleotides agree with TRBD2. Germline-derived CDR1 and CDR2 are SGHAT and FQDESV (reference sequence). J lost 7 bases, V lost 5 bases, and 5 bases had no gene match. The CDR3 has 13 residues. The CDR3: CASSPREENEQFF. The CDR3 nucleotides read TGTGCCAGCAGCCCCCGGGAGGAAAATGAGCAGTTCTTC.